Listed here are 12 T cell receptor beta chains from one sample, sequenced in a study of neoadjuvant anti-PD-1 for oral cavity cancer. Assay used: immunoSEQ multiplex PCR; TCRdb lists only in-frame clones, some missing. The sample shows about 4,700 clones, 58% of them seen only once. The sample in question was tumor tissue, obtained before nivolumab (anti-PD-1) treatment. The receptors shown here come from a person between 35 and 79 years old with oral cavity squamous cell carcinoma.

The chain links TRBV5-6 to TRBJ1-2; D possibly corresponds to TRBD1 (5 bases). Trimming cost V 4 bases and J 6 bases, with 10 bases left between them. The CDR3 loop spans 12 amino acids. The germline CDR1 and CDR2 sequences are SGHDT and YYEEEE. CDR3 sequence: CASSLGGNGYTF. Here the CDR3 DNA reads TGTGCCAGCAGCCTCGGGGGGAATGGCTACACCTTC.

This chain links TRBV4-2 with TRBJ2-1, with unresolved D. V dropped 3 bases and J dropped 5 bases, with 5 bases sitting between them. CDR1 is LGHNA, CDR2 YNFKEQ, per germline. The CDR3 totals 12 residues. The CDR3 loop reads CASSHLDNEQFF. The DNA for the CDR3 is TGTGCCAGCAGCCACCTGGACAATGAGCAGTTCTTC.

This clone was found a few times. This chain links TRBV5-4 with TRBJ2-3; D perhaps matches TRBD2 (7 bases). Germline CDR1 is SGHNT and CDR2 is YYREEE (reference sequence). Trimming took off 4 bases at V and 3 bases at J, with 24 bases between the two ends. The CDR3 sequence is 18 residues long. CDR3 sequence (DNA): TGTGCCAGCAGCCGCGGACTACGAGGGGGAGGGACGACAGATACGCAGTATTTT. Its protein product is CASSRGLRGGGTTDTQYF.

The gene calls are TRBV14 and TRBJ2-7; 11 nucleotides align to TRBD2. J was trimmed by 3 bases and V by 0 bases; bases with no gene match: 7. The CDR3 consists of 17 residues. The germline CDR1 and CDR2 sequences are SGHDN and FVKESK. CDR3 loop: CASSQEYLAGGRYEQYF. The CDR3, as DNA: TGTGCCAGCAGCCAAGAATACCTAGCGGGGGGCCGCTACGAGCAGTACTTC.

CDR3 protein: CASSFDRSSYNEQFF. CDR3 nucleotides: TGTGCCAGCAGCTTCGACCGTAGCTCCTACAATGAGCAGTTCTTC. J is TRBJ2-1 and V is TRBV11-3; no clear D gene. Trimming stripped 3 bases from V and 0 bases from J, with 9 bases between. The CDR3 runs to 15 residues. The V gene's germline CDR1 is SGHNT and CDR2 YENEEA.

This chain connects TRBV19 to TRBJ1-2; D is undetermined. The CDR3 spans 15 residues. Trimming left V 10 bases short and J 5 bases short, with 23 bases between. Germline CDR1 and CDR2: LNHDA and SQIVND (reference sequence). The CDR3 sequence: CATDLSPDQGYGYTF. The CDR3 DNA reads as TGTGCCACCGACCTCTCACCAGACCAAGGGTATGGCTACACCTTC.

V gene TRBV19 combines with J gene TRBJ1-6, with D perhaps matching TRBD1 (6 bases). CDR3 length: 14 amino acids. V was trimmed by 6 bases and J by 9 bases, leaving 15 bases between them. Germline V gives CDR1 LNHDA, CDR2 SQIVND (reference sequence). The chain's CDR3 is CASRQGRRGSPLHF. The CDR3 DNA reads TGTGCCAGTAGGCAGGGGCGGAGGGGTTCACCCCTCCACTTT.

Notes on this clone: The junction departs from the called germline gene at one end, perhaps through a read error. The V call is TRBV7-8, the J call TRBJ2-7; 11 bases line up with TRBD1. The CDR3 consists of 14 residues. The germline V gene has CDR1 SGHVS and CDR2 FQNEAQ. DNA of the CDR3: TGTGCCAGCAGCCCGGAATACCACCGGGACAGGGGGAAATTC. The encoded protein is CASSPEYHRDRGKF.

This clone has only one observation. The rearrangement joins TRBV28 to TRBJ1-5; D is unresolved. This CDR3 contains 14 residues. The V gene's germline CDR1 is MDHEN and CDR2 SYDVKM. V was trimmed by 6 bases and J by 0 bases, leaving 9 bases between them. In DNA form, the CDR3 reads TGTGCCAGCAGCGCTCCAGTTAGCAATCAGCCCCAGCATTTT. It codes for CASSAPVSNQPQHF.

The chain links TRBV11-2 to TRBJ2-1; no reliable D call. Trimming shortened V by 2 bases and J by 9 bases, and 8 bases separated the two germline ends. CDR3 length: 12 residues. CDR1 and CDR2 (germline): SGHAT, FQNNGV. Here the CDR3 reads CASSLSRGEQFF. The CDR3 nucleotides are TGTGCCAGCAGCTTAAGCCGTGGTGAGCAGTTCTTC.

This chain links TRBV30 with TRBJ1-4; possibly TRBD1 for D (5 bases). CDR1 and CDR2 from the germline V gene are GTSNPN and SVGIG (reference sequence). CDR3 length: 13 residues. Trimming left V 1 base short and J 8 bases short, with 11 bases between. The chain's CDR3 is CAWSARAGEKLFF. CDR3 in DNA: TGTGCCTGGAGTGCCAGGGCCGGCGAAAAACTGTTTTTT.

This clone was detected only a few times. The chain joins TRBV28 to TRBJ1-2; D not resolved. V was pared by 5 bases and J by 5 bases, with 3 bases between. CDR3 length equals 10 residues. Germline CDR1 MDHEN, CDR2 SYDVKM. Here the CDR3 reads CASSRYGYTF. The CDR3 DNA sequence: TGTGCCAGCAGTAGATATGGCTACACCTTC.